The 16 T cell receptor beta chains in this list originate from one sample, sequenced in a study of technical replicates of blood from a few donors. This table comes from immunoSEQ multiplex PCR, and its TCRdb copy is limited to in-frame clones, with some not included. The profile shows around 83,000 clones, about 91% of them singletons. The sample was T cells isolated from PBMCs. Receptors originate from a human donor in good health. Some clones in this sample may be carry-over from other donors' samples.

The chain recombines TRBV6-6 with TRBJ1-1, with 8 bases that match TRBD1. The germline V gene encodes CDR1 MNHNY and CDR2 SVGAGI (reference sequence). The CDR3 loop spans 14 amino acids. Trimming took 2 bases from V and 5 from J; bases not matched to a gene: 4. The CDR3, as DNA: TGTGCCAGCAGTTACGCAGACAGGGGTACTGAAGCTTTCTTT. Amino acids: CASSYADRGTEAFF.

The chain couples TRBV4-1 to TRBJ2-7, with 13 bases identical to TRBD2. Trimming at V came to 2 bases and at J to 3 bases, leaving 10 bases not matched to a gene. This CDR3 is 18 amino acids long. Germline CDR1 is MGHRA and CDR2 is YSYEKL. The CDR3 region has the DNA TGCGCCAGCAGCCAACTTACTAGCGGGAGGGCCCAATTCTACGAGCAGTACTTC. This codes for CASSQLTSGRAQFYEQYF.

The CDR3 DNA sequence: TGTGCCAGTAGTTCCTCGGGGAGGACTAATGAAAAACTGTTTTTT. This sequence encodes CASSSSGRTNEKLFF. The rearrangement uses TRBV19 and TRBJ1-4; D is ambiguous. Trimming took 5 bases from V and 2 from J, leaving 12 bases between them. CDR1 is LNHDA and CDR2 is SQIVND in the germline V gene (reference sequence). The CDR3 sequence is 15 residues long.

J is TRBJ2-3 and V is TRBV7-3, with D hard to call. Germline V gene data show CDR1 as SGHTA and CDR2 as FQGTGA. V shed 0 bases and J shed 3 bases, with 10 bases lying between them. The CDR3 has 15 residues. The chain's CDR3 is CASSLTGLVTDTQYF. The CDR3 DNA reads TGTGCCAGCAGCTTAACCGGTCTAGTTACAGATACGCAGTATTTT.

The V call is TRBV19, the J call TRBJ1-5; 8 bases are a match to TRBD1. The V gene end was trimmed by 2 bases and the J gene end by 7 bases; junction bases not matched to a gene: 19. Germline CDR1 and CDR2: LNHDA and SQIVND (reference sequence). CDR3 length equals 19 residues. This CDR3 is CASSIRGSAGGRLEQPQHF. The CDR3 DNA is TGTGCCAGTAGTATAAGGGGGTCGGCAGGGGGCCGTTTAGAACAGCCCCAGCATTTT.

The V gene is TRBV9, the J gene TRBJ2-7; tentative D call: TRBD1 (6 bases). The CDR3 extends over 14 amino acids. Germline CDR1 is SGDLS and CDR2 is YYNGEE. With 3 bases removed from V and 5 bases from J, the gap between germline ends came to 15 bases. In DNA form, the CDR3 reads TGTGCCAGCAGCGGGACAGCCCAATTACACGAGCAGTACTTC. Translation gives CASSGTAQLHEQYF.

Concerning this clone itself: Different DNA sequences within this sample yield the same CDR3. CDR3 region: CASSPGGYEQYF. In DNA form, the CDR3 reads TGTGCCAGCAGCCCCGGGGGATACGAGCAGTACTTC. The J gene is TRBJ2-7, the V gene TRBV7-2; the D gene is possibly TRBD2 (6 bases). Trimming shortened V by 5 bases and J by 4 bases, and 9 bases separated the two germline ends. The CDR3 contains 12 residues. Germline lookup yields CDR1 SGHTA and CDR2 FQGNSA. Complete variable domain (other parts from reference TRBV7-2 and TRBJ2-7): GAGVSQSPSNKVTEKGKDVELRCDPISGHTALYWYRQSLGQGLEFLIYFQGNSAPDKSGLPSDRFSAERTGGSVSTLTIQRTQQEDSAVYLCASSPGGYEQYFGPGTRLTVT.

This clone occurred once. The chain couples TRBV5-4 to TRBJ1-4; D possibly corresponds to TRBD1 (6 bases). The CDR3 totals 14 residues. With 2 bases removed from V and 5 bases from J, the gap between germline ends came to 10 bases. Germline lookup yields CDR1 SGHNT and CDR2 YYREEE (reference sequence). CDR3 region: CASSLGQPNEKLFF. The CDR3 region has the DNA TGTGCCAGCAGCTTAGGACAGCCGAATGAAAAACTGTTTTTT.

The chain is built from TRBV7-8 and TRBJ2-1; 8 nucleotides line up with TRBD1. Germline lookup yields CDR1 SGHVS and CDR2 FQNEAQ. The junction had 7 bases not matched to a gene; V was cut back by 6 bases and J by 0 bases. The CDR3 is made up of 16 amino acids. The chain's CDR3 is CASSLTTGGSYNEQFF. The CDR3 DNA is TGTGCCAGCAGTCTAACCACAGGGGGCTCCTACAATGAGCAGTTCTTC.

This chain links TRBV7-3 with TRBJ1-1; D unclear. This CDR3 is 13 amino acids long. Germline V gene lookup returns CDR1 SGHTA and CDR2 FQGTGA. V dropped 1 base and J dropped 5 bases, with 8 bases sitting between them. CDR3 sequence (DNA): TGTGCCAGCAGCTTAATCAGGACTACTGAAGCTTTCTTT. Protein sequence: CASSLIRTTEAFF.

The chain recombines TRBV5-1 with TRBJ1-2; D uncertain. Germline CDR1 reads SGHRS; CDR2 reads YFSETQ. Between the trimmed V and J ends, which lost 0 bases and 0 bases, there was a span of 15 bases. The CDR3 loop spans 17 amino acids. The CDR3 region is CASSLVSDISTNYGYTF. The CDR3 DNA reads TGCGCCAGCAGCTTGGTGTCAGACATATCGACTAACTATGGCTACACCTTC.

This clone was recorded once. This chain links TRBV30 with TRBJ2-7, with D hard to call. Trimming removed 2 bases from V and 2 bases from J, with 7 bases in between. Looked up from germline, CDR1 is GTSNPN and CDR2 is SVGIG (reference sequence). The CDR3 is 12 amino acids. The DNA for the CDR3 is TGTGCCTGGAGTAGTACACCCTACGAGCAGTACTTC. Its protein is CAWSSTPYEQYF.

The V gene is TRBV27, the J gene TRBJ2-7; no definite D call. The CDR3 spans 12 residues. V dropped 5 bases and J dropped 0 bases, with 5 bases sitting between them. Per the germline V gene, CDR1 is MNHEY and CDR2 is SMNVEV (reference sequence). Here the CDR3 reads CASSPSSYEQYF. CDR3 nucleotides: TGTGCCAGCAGTCCCAGCTCCTACGAGCAGTACTTC.

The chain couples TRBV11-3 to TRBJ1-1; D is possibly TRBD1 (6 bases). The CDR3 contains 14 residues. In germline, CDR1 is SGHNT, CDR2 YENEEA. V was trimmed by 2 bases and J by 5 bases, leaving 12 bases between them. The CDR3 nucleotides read TGTGCCAGCAGCTTAAAGGCAGGGGAAACTGAAGCTTTCTTT. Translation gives CASSLKAGETEAFF.

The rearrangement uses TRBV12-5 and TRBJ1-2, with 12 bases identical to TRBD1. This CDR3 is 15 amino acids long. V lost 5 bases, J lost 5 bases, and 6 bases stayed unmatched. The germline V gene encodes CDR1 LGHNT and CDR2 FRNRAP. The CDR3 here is CASGPGTGGFYGYTF. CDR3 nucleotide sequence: TGTGCTAGTGGTCCCGGGACAGGGGGCTTTTATGGCTACACCTTC.

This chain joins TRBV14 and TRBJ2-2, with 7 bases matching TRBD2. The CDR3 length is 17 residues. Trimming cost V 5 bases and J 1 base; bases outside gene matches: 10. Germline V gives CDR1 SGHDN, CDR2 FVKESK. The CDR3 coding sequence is TGTGCCAGCAGCGGGTCAACTGGACTAGGGAACACCGGGGAGCTGTTTTTT. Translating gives CASSGSTGLGNTGELFF.